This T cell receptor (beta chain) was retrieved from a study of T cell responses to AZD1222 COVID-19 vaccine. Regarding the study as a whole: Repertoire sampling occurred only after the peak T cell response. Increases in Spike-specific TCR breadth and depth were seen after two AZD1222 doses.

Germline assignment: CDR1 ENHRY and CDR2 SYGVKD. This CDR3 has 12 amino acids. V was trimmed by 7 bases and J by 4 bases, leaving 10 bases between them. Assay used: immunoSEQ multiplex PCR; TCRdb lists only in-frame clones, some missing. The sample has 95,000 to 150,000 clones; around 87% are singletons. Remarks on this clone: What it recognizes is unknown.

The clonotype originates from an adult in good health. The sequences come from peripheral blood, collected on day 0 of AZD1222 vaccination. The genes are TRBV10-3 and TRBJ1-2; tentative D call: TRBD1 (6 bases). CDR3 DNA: TGTGCCATCATGGGGGACACCTATGGCTACACCTTC. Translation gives CAIMGDTYGYTF.